Below are 5 T cell receptor beta chains sequenced from a single sample in a study of blood T cell repertoires in COVID-19. Method: immunoSEQ multiplex PCR; TCRdb's copy keeps in-frame clones and lacks some. This sample has about 370,000 clones, with roughly 92% found just once. Sequencing was performed on PBMCs or T cells enriched from blood (not recorded which). The receptors here all came from a woman aged 40-49 years who had been exposed to COVID-19.

The chain uses TRBV12-5 and TRBJ2-2, with 12 bases aligning to TRBD2. Trimming took 9 bases from V and 4 from J; bases not matched to a gene: 3. Germline-derived CDR1 and CDR2 are LGHNT and FRNRAP. CDR3 length equals 14 residues. CDR3 in DNA: TGTGCTAGCGGGACTAGCGGGTTCACCGGGGAGCTGTTTTTT. It is translated as CASGTSGFTGELFF.

The chain couples TRBV11-3 to TRBJ2-3; D perhaps matches TRBD2 (6 bases). Trimming stripped 5 bases from V and 4 bases from J, with 19 bases between. Germline lookup yields CDR1 SGHNT and CDR2 YENEEA. The CDR3 is 16 residues long. The CDR3 protein is CASSPGLRERADTQYF. CDR3 coding DNA: TGTGCCAGCAGCCCCGGTCTACGGGAGAGGGCAGATACGCAGTATTTT.

V gene TRBV5-5 combines with J gene TRBJ1-4, with 7 positions matching TRBD1. Losses at the gene ends were 5 bases for V and 8 bases for J; bases not matched to a gene: 9. Germline V CDR1 and CDR2: SGHKS, YYEKEE (reference sequence). This CDR3 contains 14 residues. The CDR3 is CASRRQGGEEKLFF. The DNA for the CDR3 is TGTGCCAGCAGGCGACAGGGCGGAGAAGAAAAACTGTTTTTT.

This rearrangement joins TRBV10-1 to TRBJ2-1, with 12 nucleotides matching TRBD2. The germline gives CDR1 WNHNN, CDR2 SYGVQD (reference sequence). With V trimmed by 4 bases and J by 7 bases, 5 bases remained unmatched. There are 15 residues in the CDR3. CDR3 residues: CASSVTSGGRNEQFF. The CDR3 coding sequence is TGCGCCAGCAGTGTGACTAGCGGGGGACGAAATGAGCAGTTCTTC.

The V gene is TRBV11-3, the J gene TRBJ2-3; 10 bases line up with TRBD2. The CDR3 covers 16 residues. The trim removed 5 bases at V and 2 bases at J, leaving 7 bases unmatched. Germline V CDR1 and CDR2: SGHNT, YENEEA. CDR3 DNA sequence: TGTGCCAGCAGCCCCATAGCGGGAGGAATCACAGATACGCAGTATTTT. Translation gives CASSPIAGGITDTQYF.